These T cell receptor beta chains were read from a single sample in a study of T-cell memory formation after mild COVID-19. TCRdb analysed the 5' RACE reads with MiXCR anew, one entry per CDR3 protein. Here the sample spans about 190,000 distinct CDR3 sequences, around 19% being singletons. Input material: PBMCs or a T cell subset sorted from them (not recorded which). The source is an adult woman who had mild COVID-19 (a few samples of this study predate the infection). Cell type and time point are not known. Each CDR3 is given with its conserved first and last residue. The D gene is left open where the match is weak. Clone size appears in some rows only: once, few, many, or a class for an expanded clone.

d_call	v_call	clone_size	j_call	cdr3_aa	cdr3_nt
TRBD1	TRBV20-1	-	TRBJ2-1	CSARSQSGQAAYNEQFF	TGCAGTGCTAGATCTCAATCGGGACAGGCGGCATACAATGAGCAGTTCTTC
-	TRBV7-6	-	TRBJ2-1	CASSSGGGSYNEQFF	TGTGCCAGCAGCTCCGGAGGGGGATCCTACAATGAGCAGTTCTTC
-	TRBV7-8	-	TRBJ2-7	CASSPRFRRGRIEQYF	TGTGCCAGCAGCCCTAGGTTCCGGAGAGGAAGAATCGAGCAGTACTTC
-	TRBV12-3/TRBV12-4	-	TRBJ1-1	CASSPGQRGKAFF	TGTGCCAGCAGCCCCGGACAGAGGGGGAAAGCTTTCTTT
TRBD1	TRBV7-2	-	TRBJ1-6	CASRSGGQTNSPLHF	TGTGCCAGCAGATCTGGGGGACAGACAAATTCACCCCTCCACTTT
-	TRBV6-6	-	TRBJ1-5	CASSRLSGQPQHF	TGTGCCAGCAGTAGGCTGTCCGGGCAGCCCCAGCATTTT
TRBD2	TRBV28	-	TRBJ2-1	CASSSLARNSYNEQFF	TGTGCCAGCAGTTCACTAGCGCGTAACTCCTACAATGAGCAGTTCTTC
-	TRBV7-3	-	TRBJ2-1	CASSLSPARRYNEQFF	TGTGCCAGCAGCTTATCCCCAGCCCGGAGGTACAATGAGCAGTTCTTC
-	TRBV5-1	few	TRBJ1-1	CASSLSAGGNTEAFF	TGCGCCAGCAGCTTGTCCGCAGGCGGGAACACTGAAGCTTTCTTT
TRBD1	TRBV6-1	-	TRBJ2-7	CASSLLGTGGAWEQYF	TGTGCCAGCAGCCTCCTCGGGACAGGGGGCGCGTGGGAGCAGTACTTC
-	TRBV24-1	-	TRBJ1-2	CATSDNRNRGYTF	TGTGCCACCAGTGACAACAGGAATCGGGGCTACACCTTC
-	TRBV29-1	few	TRBJ1-4	CSVEYTGGKLFF	TGCAGCGTTGAATATACCGGGGGGAAACTGTTTTTT
-	TRBV5-1	once	TRBJ1-2	CASSRRSDGYTF	TGCGCCAGCAGTAGGAGATCCGATGGCTACACCTTC
TRBD1	TRBV2	few	TRBJ1-1	CASRRDRNTEAFF	TGTGCCAGCAGGAGGGACAGGAACACTGAAGCTTTCTTT
TRBD1	TRBV10-3	-	TRBJ2-3	CASMDRTTDTQYF	TGTGCCTCGATGGACAGGACCACAGATACGCAGTATTTT
TRBD2	TRBV7-2	few	TRBJ2-5	CASSRTSGGRYQETQYF	TGTGCCAGCAGCAGGACTAGCGGGGGCCGGTACCAAGAGACCCAGTACTTC
TRBD2	TRBV7-2	few	TRBJ2-5	CASSRRAGEETQYF	TGTGCCAGCAGTAGAAGGGCGGGAGAAGAGACCCAGTACTTC
-	TRBV7-6	-	TRBJ2-3	CASSGGPEPQYF	TGTGCCAGCAGCGGGGGACCCGAGCCGCAGTATTTT
-	TRBV12-3/TRBV12-4	many	TRBJ2-7	CASSSGYEQYF	TGCGCCAGCAGCTCCGGCTACGAGCAGTACTTC
TRBD1	TRBV12-3/TRBV12-4	few	TRBJ2-2	CASKPPGGRTGELFF	TGTGCCAGCAAGCCCCCAGGGGGACGGACCGGGGAGCTGTTTTTT
TRBD2	TRBV9	-	TRBJ2-3	CASSARPGVAGGTDTQYF	TGTGCCAGCAGCGCCCGCCCGGGGGTAGCGGGGGGCACAGATACGCAGTATTTT
-	TRBV7-9	many	TRBJ2-7	CASSGRAHAYEQYF	TGTGCCAGCAGCGGCCGGGCACATGCCTACGAGCAGTACTTC
-	TRBV15	-	TRBJ1-1	CATSLRLNTEAFF	TGTGCCACCAGCTTAAGGTTGAACACTGAAGCTTTCTTT
-	TRBV24-1	few	TRBJ2-1	CATSDLGRRGPNEQFF	TGTGCCACCAGTGATTTGGGCCGGAGAGGGCCCAATGAGCAGTTCTTC
-	TRBV5-1	-	TRBJ1-2	CASSYGTVKDYGYTF	TGCGCCAGCAGCTACGGGACCGTGAAGGACTATGGCTACACCTTC
-	TRBV5-1	few	TRBJ1-1	CASSQMTGTEAFF	TGCGCCAGCAGCCAAATGACTGGGACTGAAGCTTTCTTT
-	TRBV15	few	TRBJ2-5	CATSVYGGRETQYF	TGTGCCACCAGCGTCTATGGGGGGAGAGAGACCCAGTACTTC
-	TRBV7-3	-	TRBJ1-1	CASSFQGVAEAFF	TGTGCCAGCAGCTTTCAAGGGGTCGCTGAAGCTTTCTTT
-	TRBV4-1	-	TRBJ1-5	CASSQGQGPGRQPQHF	TGCGCCAGCAGCCAAGGTCAGGGTCCCGGGCGTCAGCCCCAGCATTTT
-	TRBV5-1	many	TRBJ1-5	CASSTRPNQPQHF	TGCGCCAGCAGCACCCGTCCCAATCAGCCCCAGCATTTT
-	TRBV6-5	-	TRBJ2-2	CASSYLLTTGELFF	TGTGCCAGCAGTTACTTATTAACCACCGGGGAGCTGTTTTTT
TRBD2	TRBV5-1	-	TRBJ2-5	CASSPSTRLAGKETQYF	TGCGCCAGCAGCCCATCTACTCGACTAGCGGGAAAAGAGACCCAGTACTTC
-	TRBV6-1	-	TRBJ2-3	CASKGSGESTDTQYF	TGTGCCAGCAAGGGTTCCGGAGAAAGCACAGATACGCAGTATTTT
TRBD1	TRBV24-1	-	TRBJ2-5	CATSDAGTDVQETQYF	TGTGCCACCAGTGATGCCGGGACAGACGTACAAGAGACCCAGTACTTC
-	TRBV12-3/TRBV12-4	-	TRBJ2-7	CASRTTSAPSTEQYF	TGTGCCAGCAGAACCACTAGTGCTCCCTCCACCGAGCAGTACTTC
TRBD1	TRBV5-1	few	TRBJ1-1	CASSPAGQANTEAFF	TGCGCCAGCAGTCCCGCCGGACAGGCGAACACTGAAGCTTTCTTT
TRBD2	TRBV9	many	TRBJ2-1	CASSVALLASYNEQFF	TGTGCCAGCAGCGTAGCTTTACTAGCGAGCTACAATGAGCAGTTCTTC
-	TRBV4-1	-	TRBJ2-7	CASSQEEGQAGYEQYF	TGCGCCAGCAGCCAAGAGGAAGGGCAGGCGGGGTACGAGCAGTACTTC
-	TRBV3-1	-	TRBJ2-5	CASSLAQGQETQYF	TGTGCCAGCAGCCTAGCACAGGGTCAAGAGACCCAGTACTTC
-	TRBV5-1	-	TRBJ2-2	CASSPQSGLNTGELFF	TGCGCCAGCAGCCCTCAGTCAGGGCTGAACACCGGGGAGCTGTTTTTT
-	TRBV30	-	TRBJ2-3	CAWSVSDTQYF	TGTGCCTGGAGTGTATCAGATACGCAGTATTTT
-	TRBV4-1	-	TRBJ1-3	CASSFDGRSGNTIYF	TGCGCCAGCAGCTTCGACGGACGGTCTGGAAACACCATATATTTT
TRBD2	TRBV4-2	many	TRBJ2-1	CASSQVASGTYNEQFF	TGTGCCAGCAGCCAAGTGGCCAGCGGGACCTACAATGAGCAGTTCTTC
TRBD1	TRBV11-3	-	TRBJ2-2	CARSPGQGSTGELFF	TGTGCCAGAAGCCCCGGACAGGGGAGCACCGGGGAGCTGTTTTTT
TRBD1	TRBV7-3	few	TRBJ2-1	CASSLEGDSSYNEQFF	TGTGCCAGCAGCTTAGAGGGGGACAGCTCCTACAATGAGCAGTTCTTC
TRBD1	TRBV24-1	once	TRBJ1-1	CATQRTGGRTEAFF	TGTGCCACCCAGCGGACAGGGGGCAGGACTGAAGCTTTCTTT
-	TRBV15	few	TRBJ2-7	CATSRDPIYEQYF	TGTGCCACCAGCAGAGATCCGATCTACGAGCAGTACTTC
-	TRBV20-1	-	TRBJ2-7	CSARDSSISSYEQYF	TGCAGTGCTAGAGATTCAAGTATCTCCTCCTACGAGCAGTACTTC
-	TRBV12-3/TRBV12-4	many	TRBJ1-1	CASSLALNTEAFF	TGTGCCAGCAGCCTGGCACTGAACACTGAAGCTTTCTTT
TRBD1	TRBV27	few	TRBJ2-2	CASSWTGIAGELFF	TGTGCCAGCAGTTGGACAGGGATCGCCGGGGAGCTGTTTTTT
TRBD1	TRBV25-1	-	TRBJ1-1	CASSERQGVPNTEAFF	TGTGCCAGCAGTGAACGACAGGGGGTACCTAACACTGAAGCTTTCTTT
-	TRBV4-3	-	TRBJ2-2	CASSQEWGTKNTGELFF	TGCGCCAGCAGCCAAGAATGGGGGACGAAGAACACCGGGGAGCTGTTTTTT
-	TRBV5-1	few	TRBJ2-7	CASSSDLGGYEQYF	TGCGCCAGCAGCTCGGACCTAGGGGGATACGAGCAGTACTTC
-	TRBV4-3	-	TRBJ1-6	CASSRKRSLEGTSNSPLHF	TGCGCCAGCAGCCGCAAAAGGAGCCTAGAGGGCACTTCTAATTCACCCCTCCACTTT
-	TRBV5-1	-	TRBJ2-7	CASSLGFPNEQYF	TGCGCCAGCAGCTTGGGGTTTCCCAACGAGCAGTACTTC